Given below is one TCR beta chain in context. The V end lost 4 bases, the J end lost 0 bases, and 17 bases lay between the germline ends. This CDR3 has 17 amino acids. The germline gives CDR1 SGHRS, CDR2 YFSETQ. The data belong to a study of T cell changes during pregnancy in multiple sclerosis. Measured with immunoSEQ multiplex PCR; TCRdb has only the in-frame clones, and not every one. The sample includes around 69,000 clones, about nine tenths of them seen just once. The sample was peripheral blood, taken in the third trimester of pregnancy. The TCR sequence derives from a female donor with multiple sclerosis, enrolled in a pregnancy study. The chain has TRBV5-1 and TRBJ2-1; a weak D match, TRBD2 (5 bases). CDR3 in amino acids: CASSPDPKSGSYNEQFF. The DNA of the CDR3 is TGCGCCAGCAGCCCGGACCCTAAGAGCGGCTCCTACAATGAGCAGTTCTTC.